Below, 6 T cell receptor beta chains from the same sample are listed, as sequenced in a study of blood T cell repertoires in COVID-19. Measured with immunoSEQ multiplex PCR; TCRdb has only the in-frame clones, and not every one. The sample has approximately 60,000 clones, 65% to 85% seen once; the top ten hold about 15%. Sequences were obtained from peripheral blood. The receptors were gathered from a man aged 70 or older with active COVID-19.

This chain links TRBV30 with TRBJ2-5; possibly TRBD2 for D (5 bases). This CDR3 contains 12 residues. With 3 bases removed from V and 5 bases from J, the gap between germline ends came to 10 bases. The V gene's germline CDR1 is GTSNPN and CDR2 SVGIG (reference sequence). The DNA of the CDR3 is TGTGCCTGGAGCCGGGGATGGGAGACCCAGTACTTC. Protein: CAWSRGWETQYF.

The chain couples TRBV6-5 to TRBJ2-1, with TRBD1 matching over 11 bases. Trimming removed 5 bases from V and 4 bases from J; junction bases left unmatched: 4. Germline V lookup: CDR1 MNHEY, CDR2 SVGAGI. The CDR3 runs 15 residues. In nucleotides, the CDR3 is TGTGCCAGCAGTCAGGACAGGGGGCTATACAATGAGCAGTTCTTC. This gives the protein CASSQDRGLYNEQFF.

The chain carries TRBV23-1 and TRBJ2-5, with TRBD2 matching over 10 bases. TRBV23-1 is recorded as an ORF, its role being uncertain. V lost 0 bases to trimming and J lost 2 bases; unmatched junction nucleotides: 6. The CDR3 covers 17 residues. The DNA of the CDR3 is TGCGCCAGCAGTCAATCGGGGGTAGCGGGAGGACAAGAGACCCAGTACTTC. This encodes CASSQSGVAGGQETQYF.

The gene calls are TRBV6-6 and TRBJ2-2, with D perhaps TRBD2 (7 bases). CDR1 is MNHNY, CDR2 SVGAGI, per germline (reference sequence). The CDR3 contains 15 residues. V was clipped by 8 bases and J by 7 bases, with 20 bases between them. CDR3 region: CASPPNGGLFGELFF. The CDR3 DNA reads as TGTGCCAGCCCACCAAACGGGGGGCTGTTCGGGGAGCTGTTTTTT.

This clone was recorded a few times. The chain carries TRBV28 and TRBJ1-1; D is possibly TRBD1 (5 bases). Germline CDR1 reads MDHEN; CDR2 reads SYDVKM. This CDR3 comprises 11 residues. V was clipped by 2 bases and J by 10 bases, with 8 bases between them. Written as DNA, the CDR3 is TGTGCCAGCAGTTTACGGACAAGAGCTTTCTTT. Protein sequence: CASSLRTRAFF.

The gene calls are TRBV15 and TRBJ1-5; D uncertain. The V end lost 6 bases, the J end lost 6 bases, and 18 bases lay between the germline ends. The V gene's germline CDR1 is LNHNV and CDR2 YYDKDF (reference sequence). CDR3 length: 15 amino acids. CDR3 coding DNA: TGTGCCACCAGTAGAAGAGGGATTATCGGTCAGCCCCAGCATTTT. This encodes CATSRRGIIGQPQHF.